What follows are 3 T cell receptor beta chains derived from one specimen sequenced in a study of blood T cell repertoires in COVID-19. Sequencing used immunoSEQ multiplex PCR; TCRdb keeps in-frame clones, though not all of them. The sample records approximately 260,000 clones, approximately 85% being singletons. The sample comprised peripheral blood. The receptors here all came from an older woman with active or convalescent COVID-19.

The CDR3 sequence: CASSYSGDLNSPLHF. In DNA, the CDR3 is TGTGCCAGCAGTTACTCGGGGGACTTGAATTCACCCCTCCACTTT. The chain is built from TRBV6-5 and TRBJ1-6, with a tentative D call TRBD1 (5 bases). Germline V CDR1 and CDR2: MNHEY, SVGAGI. This CDR3 has 15 residues. V was cut by 0 bases and J by 7 bases, with 10 bases left in between.

CDR3 in DNA: TGTGCCAGTATCCCAGGGGGCTTCACTGAAGCTTTCTTT. This encodes CASIPGGFTEAFF. J is TRBJ1-1 and V is TRBV19; 8 bases are a match to TRBD1. This CDR3 region has 13 residues. V dropped 7 bases and J dropped 4; count of bases not matched to a gene: 5. Per germline, CDR1 LNHDA and CDR2 SQIVND (reference sequence).

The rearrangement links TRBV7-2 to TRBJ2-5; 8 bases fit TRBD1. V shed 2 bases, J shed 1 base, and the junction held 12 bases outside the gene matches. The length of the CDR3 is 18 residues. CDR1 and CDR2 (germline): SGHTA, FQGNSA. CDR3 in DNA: TGTGCCAGCAGCTTAAATGTTTGGACAGGGTCGACCCAAGAGACCCAGTACTTC. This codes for CASSLNVWTGSTQETQYF.